The source of this TCR beta chain is a study of CD8+ T cells in alopecia areata. Reverse transcription of extracted RNA yielded cDNA, which provided the sequencing template. Assay: immunoSEQ multiplex PCR; the TCRdb copy retains only in-frame clones and omits some. The sample holds 130,000 to 150,000 clones, around 47% seen once. The CDR3 totals 13 residues. V lost 5 bases and J lost 4; bases outside the gene matches: 3. The germline CDR1 and CDR2 sequences are MDHEN and SYDVKM. Sequencing was done on a sample of CD4+ T cells sorted from blood. The V gene is TRBV28, the J gene TRBJ1-2, with 8 positions matching TRBD1. This sequence originates from a human donor with alopecia areata. CDR3 nucleotide sequence: TGTGCCAGCAGTCCAGGGGGCGGCTATGGCTACACCTTC. The encoded protein is CASSPGGGYGYTF.